A selection of T cell receptor beta chains follows, all from one sample in a study of blood T cell repertoires in COVID-19. Produced via immunoSEQ multiplex PCR; TCRdb's table is partial and in-frame only. The data hold approximately 120,000 clones, with 92% observed a single time. The sequencing sample was made of peripheral blood. Every receptor here comes from a man aged 45-60 years with COVID-19, enrolled during active disease. CDR3s include the opening cysteine and the closing phenylalanine or tryptophan. The order of the fields is V gene, D gene, J gene, CDR3 DNA, CDR3 protein. A D gene is named only where the DNA matches it firmly.

TRBV18	TRBD1	TRBJ2-3	TGTGCCAGCTCACGGACAGGGTTCACAGATACGCAGTATTTT	CASSRTGFTDTQYF
TRBV14	NA	TRBJ1-1	TGTGCCAGCAGTCCGTCACAGACGTTAAACACTGAAGCTTTCTTT	CASSPSQTLNTEAFF
TRBV4-1	TRBD2	TRBJ2-1	TGCGCCAGCAGCCCTGGAGCGGGGGACCTCTCCTACAATGAGCAGTTCTTC	CASSPGAGDLSYNEQFF
TRBV6-5	TRBD1	TRBJ1-2	TGTGCCAGCAGCCGGTTTACAGGGGGGGAAGGCTACACCTTC	CASSRFTGGEGYTF
TRBV7-3	NA	TRBJ2-1	TGTGCCAGCAGCTTAACGGGGGGAGACTACAATGAGCAGTTCTTC	CASSLTGGDYNEQFF
TRBV19	TRBD1	TRBJ1-2	TGTGCCAGTACCAGCACGGGGACAGCCATCGGAAACTATGGCTACACCTTC	CASTSTGTAIGNYGYTF
TRBV24-1	TRBD2	TRBJ2-2	TGTGCCACCATGGGACTATCCACCGGGGAGCTGTTTTTT	CATMGLSTGELFF
TRBV18	NA	TRBJ1-1	TGTGCCAGCTCACCGGTTTCTCAGGAGAACACTGAAGCTTTCTTT	CASSPVSQENTEAFF
TRBV5-1	NA	TRBJ2-2	TGCGCCAGCAGCTTGGCCGGGGTAGGACGGCCGAACACCGGGGAGCTGTTTTTT	CASSLAGVGRPNTGELFF
TRBV11-3	NA	TRBJ2-2	TGTGCCAGCAGCTTAGATCGCGGGGAGCTGTTTTTT	CASSLDRGELFF
TRBV24-1	NA	TRBJ2-2	TGTGCCACCAGTGATCCAACAGAGAACACCGGGGAGCTGTTTTTT	CATSDPTENTGELFF
TRBV27	NA	TRBJ2-1	TGTGCCAGCAGTTTAACAGGAGCTGGCTACAATGAGCAGTTCTTC	CASSLTGAGYNEQFF
TRBV24-1	NA	TRBJ2-2	TGTGCCACCAGTGAGACCCGGGGAGGAAGCATCGGGGAGCTGTTTTTT	CATSETRGGSIGELFF
TRBV6-2/TRBV6-3	TRBD2	TRBJ2-1	TGTGCCAGCAGTCCCCGGGCTAGCGGACCCTACAATGAGCAGTTCTTC	CASSPRASGPYNEQFF
TRBV5-1	NA	TRBJ2-1	TGCGCCAGCAGCTTGGAGGCTAGCAATTACAATGAGCAGTTCTTC	CASSLEASNYNEQFF
TRBV24-1	TRBD2	TRBJ2-3	TGTGCCACCGGGCTAGCGGGCACAGATACGCAGTATTTT	CATGLAGTDTQYF